The T cell receptor beta chain described here comes from a study of blood T cell repertoires in COVID-19. Study at large: Both acute and convalescent COVID-19 samples were obtained from the United States, Italy and Spain. Nucleic acid was either cDNA or gDNA, and it came from T cells, B-cell-depleted T cells, or PBMCs.

Per germline, CDR1 LGHDT and CDR2 YNNKEL (reference sequence). V dropped 8 bases and J dropped 1; count of bases not matched to a gene: 5. The CDR3 is made up of 14 amino acids. Authors' data handling: Nucleated cell number was recorded as an estimate derived from reference gene primer amplification. Data came from immunoSEQ multiplex PCR; TCRdb stores just in-frame clones and leaves some out. That table is the source of V, J and clone size, and D and trimming were worked out from the DNA. The sample holds approximately 90,000 clones, around 86% seen once. Seattle-derived patients entered the study during active infection and were followed longitudinally.

This TCR came from a man aged 60 to 75 with COVID-19, enrolled during active disease. J is TRBJ2-1 and V is TRBV3-1 (or the pseudogene TRBV3-2); TRBD1 matches at 7 bases. The source material was peripheral blood. Here the CDR3 reads CASLGTESYNEQFF. Written as DNA, the CDR3 is TGTGCCAGCCTCGGGACAGAATCCTACAATGAGCAGTTCTTC.